The entry that follows covers one T cell receptor (beta chain) sequence. What it binds is unknown. MiXCR, run by TCRdb on the 5' RACE reads, gives a single entry per CDR3 protein. The sample has about 140,000 distinct CDR3 sequences; about 32% are singletons. With 7 bases removed from V and 10 bases from J, the gap between germline ends came to 20 bases. The CDR3 spans 13 residues. Germline CDR1 SQVTM, CDR2 ANQGSEA. This sample stems from a study of CD8 T cells in ankylosing spondylitis. Broader study findings: Past studies reported some motif variants in reactive arthritis synovial fluid and blood. Significant enrichment of disease-linked clones was reported in matched ankylosing spondylitis synovial fluid.

Sequenced input: synovial fluid, either unsorted or a sorted T cell fraction (not recorded which). The clonotype originates from a male donor with ankylosing spondylitis. The chain joins TRBV29-1 to TRBJ2-1, with a weak D call TRBD2 (6 bases). CDR3 sequence (DNA): TGCAGCGCCCGAGGTGGTCTGGGACTCGAGCAGTTCTTC. Protein product: CSARGGLGLEQFF.